This passage covers 14 T cell receptor beta chains from one sample sequenced in a study of human T cells and chemical hapten exposure. TCRdb re-derived calls from the 5' RACE reads in MiXCR, one entry per CDR3 protein. The sample lists about 81,000 distinct CDR3 sequences; 6.5% to 8.5% were seen once. Total RNA came from unfractionated whole blood. These receptor sequences come from a male donor in good health.

The gene calls are TRBV5-1 and TRBJ1-1, with 12 bases fitting TRBD1. Germline V gene sequence: CDR1 SGHRS, CDR2 YFSETQ. V lost 6 bases to trimming and J lost 1 base; unmatched junction nucleotides: 19. The CDR3 is made up of 20 amino acids. CDR3 protein: CASTPAGQGAPNLSNTEAFF. In nucleotides, the CDR3 is TGCGCCAGCACCCCAGCGGGACAGGGGGCCCCGAACTTGTCGAACACTGAAGCTTTCTTT. The entire variable domain, with the rest obtained from reference TRBV5-1 and TRBJ1-1, is as follows: KAGVTQTPRYLIKTRGQQVTLSCSPISGHRSVSWYQQTPGQGLQFLFEYFSETQRNKGNFPGRFSGRQFSNSRSEMNVSTLELGDSALYLCASTPAGQGAPNLSNTEAFFGQGTRLTVV.

This clonotype was counted ten times or more. J is TRBJ2-7 and V is TRBV27, with TRBD1 identical over 9 bases. V was clipped by 3 bases and J by 5 bases; unmatched bases: 8. Germline V gene lookup returns CDR1 MNHEY and CDR2 SMNVEV (reference sequence). The CDR3 sequence is 15 residues long. For the CDR3, the DNA is TGTGCCAGCAGTTTGCTCGGGACAGGGAAGAACGAGCAGTACTTC. This sequence encodes CASSLLGTGKNEQYF.

This clonotype occurred many times. The CDR3 protein is CASCLQGRTDTQYF. The CDR3 coding sequence is TGTGCCAGTTGTTTACAGGGAAGGACAGATACGCAGTATTTT. This chain connects TRBV19 to TRBJ2-3; tentatively, D is TRBD1 (6 bases). The length of the CDR3 is 14 residues. Germline V CDR1 and CDR2: LNHDA, SQIVND (reference sequence). The V and J ends lost 8 bases and 3 bases respectively, with 15 bases between them.

There are a few counts of this clonotype. The chain links TRBV7-9 to TRBJ1-1; 8 bases map to TRBD1. After removal of 1 base from V and 4 bases from J, the junction contained 8 bases not matched to a gene. CDR3 length equals 16 residues. Per the germline V gene, CDR1 is SEHNR and CDR2 is FQNEAQ (reference sequence). The DNA for the CDR3 is TGTGCCAGCAGCTTAGGTTCCGGGACAGGCGCCACTGAAGCTTTCTTT. Protein sequence: CASSLGSGTGATEAFF.

This clonotype has a handful of counts. The genes are TRBV7-3 and TRBJ1-2; 9 nucleotides agree with TRBD1. CDR3 length: 14 amino acids. V trimming: 5 bases; J trimming: 8 bases; junction bases outside the gene matches: 9. Germline V gene sequence: CDR1 SGHTA, CDR2 FQGTGA. CDR3 nucleotide sequence: TGTGCCAGCAGCCGGGACAGGGACGGGAGCGGCTACACCTTC. Its translation: CASSRDRDGSGYTF.

In its sample, this clonotype was seen a few times. V is TRBV7-2 and J is TRBJ2-4, with TRBD1 matching over 10 bases. Looked up from germline, CDR1 is SGHTA and CDR2 is FQGNSA. The length of the CDR3 is 19 residues. J was trimmed by 0 bases and V by 5 bases; bases with no gene match: 13. CDR3 in DNA: TGTGCCAGCAGCCCTAGGGCGGGGACAGGGGCCCTAGCCAAAAACATTCAGTACTTC. Encoded protein: CASSPRAGTGALAKNIQYF.

This clonotype has ten or more counts. This chain joins TRBV6-5 and TRBJ2-5, with 8 bases fitting TRBD2. The CDR3 length is 16 residues. V shed 6 bases and J 1 base; nucleotides not matched to a gene: 10. CDR1 and CDR2 (germline): MNHEY, SVGAGI. The CDR3 sequence is CASSSEGLDLQETQYF. CDR3 sequence (DNA): TGTGCCAGCAGCTCCGAGGGACTAGACCTCCAAGAGACCCAGTACTTC.

This clonotype showed up many times. The CDR3 sequence: CAISEVAGREKLFF. The CDR3 nucleotides are TGTGCCATCAGTGAGGTCGCGGGACGCGAAAAACTGTTTTTT. The rearrangement links TRBV10-3 to TRBJ1-4; TRBD1 might be the D (5 bases). CDR3 length equals 14 residues. The germline V and J ends were trimmed by 2 bases and 8 bases, with 12 bases remaining between them. Germline lookup yields CDR1 ENHRY and CDR2 SYGVKD.

There are many counts of this clonotype. CDR3 protein: CSARGSGERSSYEQYF. The CDR3 DNA follows: TGCAGTGCTAGAGGTAGTGGCGAAAGGAGCTCCTACGAGCAGTACTTC. V is TRBV20-1 and J is TRBJ2-7; D not certain. Trimming left V 1 base short and J 0 bases short, with 16 bases between. This CDR3 is 16 amino acids long. The germline V gene has CDR1 DFQATT and CDR2 SNEGSKA (reference sequence).

This clonotype was counted many times. The rearrangement links TRBV6-2 or TRBV6-3 to TRBJ1-1; D is uncertain. Per germline, CDR1 MNHEY and CDR2 SVGEGT. V lost 2 bases and J 1 base, leaving 5 bases between the germline ends. The CDR3 sequence is 13 residues long. CDR3 sequence (DNA): TGTGCCAGCAGTTACATGGGGAACACTGAAGCTTTCTTT. Its protein is CASSYMGNTEAFF.

This chain links TRBV29-1 with TRBJ2-1; D call uncertain. The CDR3 length is 14 residues. Trimming took off 0 bases at V and 6 bases at J, with 12 bases between the two ends. Looked up from germline, CDR1 is SQVTM and CDR2 is ANQGSEA. CDR3 in DNA: TGCAGCGTTGAAGATCTCACTGGCTCCAATGAGCAGTTCTTC. The encoded protein is CSVEDLTGSNEQFF.

The chain links TRBV30 to TRBJ1-2; 9 nucleotides agree with TRBD1. CDR3 length: 13 amino acids. Germline lookup yields CDR1 GTSNPN and CDR2 SVGIG (reference sequence). Losses at the gene ends were 8 bases for V and 8 bases for J; bases not matched to a gene: 12. The CDR3 DNA follows: TGTGCCGGCCCCACTACAGGGGGCTGGGGCTACACCTTC. This translates into CAGPTTGGWGYTF. The variable domain in full, with the rest retrieved from reference TRBV30 and TRBJ1-2, is SQTIHQWPATLVQPVGSPLSLECTVEGTSNPNLYWYRQAAGRGLQLLFYSVGIGQISSEVPQNLSASRPQDRQFILSSKKLLLSDSGFYLCAGPTTGGWGYTFGSGTRLTVV.

DNA of the CDR3: TGTGCCAGCAGACCCCGACTAGCGGGACGGACCGGGGAGCTGTTTTTT. Its protein product is CASRPRLAGRTGELFF. J is TRBJ2-2 and V is TRBV28; 11 positions match TRBD2. Trimming at V came to 6 bases and at J to 5 bases, leaving 8 bases not matched to a gene. The germline V gene has CDR1 MDHEN and CDR2 SYDVKM. The CDR3 loop spans 16 amino acids.

This clonotype has at least ten counts. The chain uses TRBV11-2 and TRBJ2-1; TRBD2 matches 10 bases. Germline CDR1 is SGHAT and CDR2 is FQNNGV. Unmatched junction bases numbered 6, after V lost 3 bases and J lost 4 bases. This CDR3 comprises 16 residues. The CDR3 nucleotides read TGTGCCAGCAGCTTTAAGCGGGGGGGACTATACAATGAGCAGTTCTTC. It codes for CASSFKRGGLYNEQFF.